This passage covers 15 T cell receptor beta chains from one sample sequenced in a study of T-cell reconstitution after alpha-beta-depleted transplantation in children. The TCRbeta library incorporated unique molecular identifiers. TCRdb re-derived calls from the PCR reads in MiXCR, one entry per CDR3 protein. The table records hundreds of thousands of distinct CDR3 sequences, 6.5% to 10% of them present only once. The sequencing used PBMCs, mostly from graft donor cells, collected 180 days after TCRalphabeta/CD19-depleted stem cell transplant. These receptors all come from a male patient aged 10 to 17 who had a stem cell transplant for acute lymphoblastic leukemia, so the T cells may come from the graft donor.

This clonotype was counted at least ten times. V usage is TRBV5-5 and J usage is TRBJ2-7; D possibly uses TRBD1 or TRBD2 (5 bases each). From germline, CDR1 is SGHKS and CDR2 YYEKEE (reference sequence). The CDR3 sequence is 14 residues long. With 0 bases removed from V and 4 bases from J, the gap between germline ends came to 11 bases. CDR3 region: CASSLGLGVYEQYF. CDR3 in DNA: TGTGCCAGCAGCTTGGGACTGGGGGTTTACGAGCAGTACTTC.

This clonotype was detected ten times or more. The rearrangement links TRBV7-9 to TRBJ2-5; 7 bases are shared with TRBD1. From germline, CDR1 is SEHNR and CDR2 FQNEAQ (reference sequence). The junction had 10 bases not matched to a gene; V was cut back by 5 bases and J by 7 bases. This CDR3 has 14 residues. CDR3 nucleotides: TGTGCCAGCAGCCAGACCACGGCAGGGGGGACCCAGTACTTC. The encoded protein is CASSQTTAGGTQYF.

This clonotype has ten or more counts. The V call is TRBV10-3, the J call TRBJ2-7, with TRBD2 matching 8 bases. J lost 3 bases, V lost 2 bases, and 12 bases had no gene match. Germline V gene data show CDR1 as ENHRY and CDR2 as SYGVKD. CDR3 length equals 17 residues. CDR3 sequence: CAISEAGGGGAFYEQYF. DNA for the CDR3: TGTGCCATCAGTGAGGCGGGGGGAGGGGGGGCCTTCTACGAGCAGTACTTC.

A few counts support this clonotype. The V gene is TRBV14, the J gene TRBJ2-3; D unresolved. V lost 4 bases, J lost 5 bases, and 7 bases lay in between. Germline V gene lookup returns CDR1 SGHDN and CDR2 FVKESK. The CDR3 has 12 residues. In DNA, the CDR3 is TGTGCCAGCAGCCCTGGGGAAGATACGCAGTATTTT. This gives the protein CASSPGEDTQYF.

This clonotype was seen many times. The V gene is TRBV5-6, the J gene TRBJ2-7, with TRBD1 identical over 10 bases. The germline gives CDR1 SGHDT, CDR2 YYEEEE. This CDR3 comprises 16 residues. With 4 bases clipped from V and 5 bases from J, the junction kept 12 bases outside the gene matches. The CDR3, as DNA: TGTGCCAGCAGCCCGGCATCCGGGACAGGGGCACACGAGCAGTACTTC. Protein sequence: CASSPASGTGAHEQYF.

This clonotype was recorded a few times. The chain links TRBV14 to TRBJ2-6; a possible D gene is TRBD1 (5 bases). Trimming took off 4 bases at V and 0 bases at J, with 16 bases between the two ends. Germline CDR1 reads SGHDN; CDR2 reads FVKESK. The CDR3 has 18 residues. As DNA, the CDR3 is TGTGCCAGCAGCCCCCTCAGGGCCCTCCGCTCTGGGGCCAACGTCCTGACTTTC. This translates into CASSPLRALRSGANVLTF.

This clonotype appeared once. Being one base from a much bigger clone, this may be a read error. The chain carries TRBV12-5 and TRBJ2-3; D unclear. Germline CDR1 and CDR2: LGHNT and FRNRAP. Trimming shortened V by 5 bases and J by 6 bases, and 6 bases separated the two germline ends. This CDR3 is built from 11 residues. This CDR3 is CASGHGDTQYF. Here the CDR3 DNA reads TGTGCTAGTGGTCACGGGGATACGCAGTATTTT.

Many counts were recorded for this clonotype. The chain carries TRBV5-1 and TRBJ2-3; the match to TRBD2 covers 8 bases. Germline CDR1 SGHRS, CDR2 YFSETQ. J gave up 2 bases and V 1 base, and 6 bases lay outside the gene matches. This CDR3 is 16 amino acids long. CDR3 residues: CASSLRASGPTDTQYF. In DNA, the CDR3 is TGCGCCAGCAGCTTGAGGGCTAGCGGGCCCACAGATACGCAGTATTTT.

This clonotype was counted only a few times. The CDR3 DNA follows: TGTGCCAGCAGCCAAGGCCGGGACATTTCCTACGAGCAGTACTTC. It is translated as CASSQGRDISYEQYF. The gene calls are TRBV3-1 and TRBJ2-7; possibly TRBD1 for D (6 bases). Germline lookup yields CDR1 LGHDT and CDR2 YNNKEL (reference sequence). This CDR3 is built from 15 residues. The V gene lost 1 base and the J gene lost 1 base, with 11 bases spanning the gap.

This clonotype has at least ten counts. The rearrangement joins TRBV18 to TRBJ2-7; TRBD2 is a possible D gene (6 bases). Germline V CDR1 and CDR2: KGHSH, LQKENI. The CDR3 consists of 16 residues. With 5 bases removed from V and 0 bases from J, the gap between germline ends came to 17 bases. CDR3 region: CASSSRTGLFSYEQYF. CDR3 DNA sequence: TGTGCCAGCTCATCTCGTACGGGACTCTTCTCCTACGAGCAGTACTTC.

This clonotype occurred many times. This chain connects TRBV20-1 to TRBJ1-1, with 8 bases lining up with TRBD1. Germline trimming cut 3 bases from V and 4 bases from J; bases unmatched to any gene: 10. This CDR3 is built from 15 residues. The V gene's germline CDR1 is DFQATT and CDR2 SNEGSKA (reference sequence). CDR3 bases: TGCAGTGCTAGGGATTTTTCGGACAGGGCCACTGAAGCTTTCTTT. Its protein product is CSARDFSDRATEAFF.

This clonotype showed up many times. Written as DNA, the CDR3 is TGTGCCAGCAGTGTCTGGAATGAGCAGTTCTTC. Translating it yields CASSVWNEQFF. The chain carries TRBV6-5 and TRBJ2-1, with D unresolved. Per germline, CDR1 MNHEY and CDR2 SVGAGI. V lost 5 bases and J lost 7, with 6 bases in between. This CDR3 spans 11 amino acids.

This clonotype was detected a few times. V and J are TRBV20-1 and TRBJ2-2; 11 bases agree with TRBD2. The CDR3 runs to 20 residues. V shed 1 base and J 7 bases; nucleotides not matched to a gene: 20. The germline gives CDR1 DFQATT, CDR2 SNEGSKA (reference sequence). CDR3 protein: CSARALTGTSGILRGGELFF. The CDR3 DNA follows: TGCAGTGCTAGAGCCCTGACCGGGACTAGCGGAATTCTGAGGGGCGGGGAGCTGTTTTTT.

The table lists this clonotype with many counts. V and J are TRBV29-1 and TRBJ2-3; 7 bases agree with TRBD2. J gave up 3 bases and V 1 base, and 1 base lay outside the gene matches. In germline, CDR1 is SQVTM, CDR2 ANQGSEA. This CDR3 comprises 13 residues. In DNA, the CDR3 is TGCAGCGTTGAAGTCGGGAGGACAGATACGCAGTATTTT. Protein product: CSVEVGRTDTQYF.

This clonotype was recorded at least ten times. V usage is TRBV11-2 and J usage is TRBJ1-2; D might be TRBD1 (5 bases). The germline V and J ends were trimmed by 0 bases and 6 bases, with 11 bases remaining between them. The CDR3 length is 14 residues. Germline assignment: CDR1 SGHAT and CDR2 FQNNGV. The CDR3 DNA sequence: TGTGCCAGCAGCTTAGATGCCTCAGGGAATGGCTACACCTTC. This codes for CASSLDASGNGYTF.